The text below deals with one T cell receptor (beta chain). The specificity of this receptor is unknown. There are no base qualities to consult, and no much larger clone falls within one base. The CDR3 regions of human TCRbeta chains were analyzed by immunosequencing. In the authors' own workflow: Repertoire TCRs were checked for matches against a reference library of SARS-CoV-2-specific TCRs that had been generated using the MIRA antigen-specificity platform. Breadth was defined as the fraction of unique TCRs that were SARS-CoV-2-associated, and depth was defined as the fraction of total T cells that were SARS-CoV-2-associated. Using the MIRA data, each spike-specific TCR was mapped to the spike region that the TCR reacts to and placed in a CD4 or CD8 class. Log10-transformed breadth and depth values were compared by one-way ANOVA with Sidak's multiple comparisons tests. TCRdb mirrors the immuneACCESS table, restricted to in-frame sequences. Some clones are absent from its copies; in checked studies, under half trace to an unresolved V gene, and the reason for the others is unknown. V, J and clone size reflect that table, while D and trimming were determined from the DNA. Across this sample there are around 110,000 clones, with about 86% seen only once. Over 7.5% of the sample is taken by the ten largest.

The V and J ends are trimmed by 6 bases and 2 bases, leaving 14 bases between them. Spanning cysteine to phenylalanine, the CDR3 consists of 14 amino acids. The DNA shown is the 42-base CDR3, in frame from base 1. From the germline V gene (reference sequence), CDR1 is MNHEY and CDR2 is SMNVEV. The time point label corresponds to: baseline before first vaccination. Samples from vaccinated people were obtained from the UK trials COV001 and COV002, which included a single-blind randomized controlled phase 2/3 trial of AZD1222 (ChAdOx1 nCoV-19) in healthy adults. For TCRbeta chain sequencing, PBMC samples were collected from trial participants at day 0 and at day 28 after the second dose. This entry comes from a study of T cell responses to AZD1222 COVID-19 vaccine (dated by TCRdb to about 2021). For the wider study: AZD1222 recipients with second doses at about 4 weeks or about 12 weeks were pooled, because spike-specific TCR depth and breadth did not differ between schedules. A total of 233 trial participants underwent TCR sequencing, of whom about 210 had received two doses of AZD1222 and some 26 had received two doses of the MenACWY control vaccine. Trial participants were enrolled into age subgroups of 18-55, 56-69 and 70-plus years, which contained about 150, 28 and 57 TCR-sequenced participants, respectively.

Broader findings and caveats from the paper: A significant rise in spike-specific TCR breadth and depth was observed after two AZD1222 doses relative to day 0 and relative to MenACWY recipients. Reportedly, almost half of the unique spike-specific TCRs recognized epitopes lying outside the regions that are mutated in the B.1.351 and B.1.1.7 variants. Conclusions about previously exposed vaccinees are limited, since just 6 or 7 AZD1222 recipients were seropositive for SARS-CoV-2 at baseline. In the small 56-69-year group, the increase in depth fell short of significance, most likely because of low power. Vaccine-associated CD4 TCRs spanned the whole spike protein, with dominant responses in regions 160-218 and 743-854. Participants were mostly white British and included more females than males, and it was suggested by the authors that clonal diversity may have been underestimated. No day 14 peak-response samples were available, so repertoires were characterized only after the peak T cell response.

This TCR was recovered from an adult in good health. The V and J genes are TRBV27 and TRBJ2-7; no D segment can be confidently identified. The source was peripheral blood, collected on day 0 of AZD1222 vaccination. The nucleotide sequence is given as TGTGCCAGCAGCCAGGTGGGAATCCCCTACGAGCAGTACTTC. Translated, it gives CASSQVGIPYEQYF.